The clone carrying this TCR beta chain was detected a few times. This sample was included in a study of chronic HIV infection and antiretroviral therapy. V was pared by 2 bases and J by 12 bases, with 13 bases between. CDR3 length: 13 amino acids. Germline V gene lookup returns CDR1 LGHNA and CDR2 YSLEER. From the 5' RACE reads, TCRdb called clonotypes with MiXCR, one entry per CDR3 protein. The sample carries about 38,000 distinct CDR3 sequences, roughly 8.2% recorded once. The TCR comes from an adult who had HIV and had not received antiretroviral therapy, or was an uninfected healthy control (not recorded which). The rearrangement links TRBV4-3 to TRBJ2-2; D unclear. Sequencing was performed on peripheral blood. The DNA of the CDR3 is TGCGCCAGCAGCCAAACCCCCCCCGCTAAGCTGTTTTTT. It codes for CASSQTPPAKLFF.